This TCR beta chain is from a study of blood T cell repertoires in COVID-19. Someone with COVID-19 had been met by exposed participants within 2 weeks before study entry. The CDR3 is 14 residues long. Germline assignment: CDR1 SGHRS and CDR2 YFSETQ. The germline V and J ends were trimmed by 4 bases and 3 bases, with 14 bases remaining between them. Authors' methods: Using reference gene primer amplification, nucleated cell counts were estimated. The repertoire was sequenced with immunoSEQ multiplex PCR; TCRdb's copy has only in-frame clones and lacks some. That table furnishes V, J and clone size, whereas the DNA furnished D and trimming. The sample has about 260,000 clones; around 90% are singletons.

The TCR sequence derives from a middle-aged man who had been exposed to COVID-19. Sequencing input: PBMCs or T cells enriched from blood (not recorded which). The V and J genes are TRBV5-1 and TRBJ2-7; TRBD1 is a possible D gene (5 bases). The CDR3 loop reads CASSPGHVNYEQYF. The CDR3 DNA sequence: TGCGCCAGCAGCCCTGGACACGTGAACTACGAGCAGTACTTC.